This entry lists 21 T cell receptor beta chains sequenced from one sample in a study of cytomegalovirus exposure and HLA in healthy donors. 13 Jbeta primers and 60 Vbeta primers were used for the PCR. Measured with immunoSEQ multiplex PCR; TCRdb has only the in-frame clones, and not every one. The sample holds 160,000 or so clones; about 80% are singletons and the top ten take 5% to 7.5%. The sequencing input was PBMCs. The receptors here all came from a woman between 45 and 60 years old in good health and CMV-seropositive.

The chain employs TRBV2 and TRBJ1-5; 9 bases align to TRBD1. The CDR3 covers 15 residues. Germline assignment: CDR1 SNHLY and CDR2 FYNNEI. V lost 4 bases and J lost 8; bases outside the gene matches: 9. CDR3 in amino acids: CASSGDRDRGKPQHF. CDR3 coding DNA: TGTGCCAGCAGTGGGGACAGGGATAGGGGTAAGCCCCAGCATTTT.

This clone was seen more than once but under ten times. V is TRBV27 and J is TRBJ2-2; D perhaps matches TRBD2 (5 bases). Per the germline V gene, CDR1 is MNHEY and CDR2 is SMNVEV (reference sequence). Trimming took 0 bases from V and 8 from J, leaving 13 bases between them. The CDR3 sequence is 15 residues long. CDR3 DNA: TGTGCCAGCAGTTTATCTCTTGACTGGACTGGGGAGCTGTTTTTT. Its translation is CASSLSLDWTGELFF.

V usage is TRBV19 and J usage is TRBJ2-3; tentative D call: TRBD1 (5 bases). V gave up 10 bases and J gave up 1 base, with 18 bases separating them. The CDR3 totals 15 residues. CDR1 and CDR2 from the germline V gene are LNHDA and SQIVND (reference sequence). The CDR3 DNA reads as TGTGCCACCAAAACAGGTTCCTCTGGCACAGATACGCAGTATTTT. It is translated as CATKTGSSGTDTQYF.

This chain joins TRBV7-3 and TRBJ2-3; weak D call: TRBD2 (6 bases). V lost 1 base and J 6 bases, leaving 14 bases between the germline ends. The CDR3 length is 15 residues. Germline V gene sequence: CDR1 SGHTA, CDR2 FQGTGA. In nucleotides, the CDR3 is TGTGCCAGCAGCTTAAAGCGCTCTAGCGCCGATACGCAGTATTTT. It specifies CASSLKRSSADTQYF.

This chain joins TRBV7-9 and TRBJ1-1; D is uncertain. Germline CDR1 SEHNR, CDR2 FQNEAQ (reference sequence). This CDR3 is built from 11 residues. The ends were cut back, 4 bases at V and 6 bases at J, with 6 bases in the middle. The CDR3 DNA reads as TGTGCCAGCAGCTCCCATTCTGAAGCTTTCTTT. It yields the protein CASSSHSEAFF.

This clone was counted between two and nine times. The chain combines TRBV5-1 with TRBJ2-1; D is perhaps TRBD1 (5 bases). The CDR3 loop spans 12 amino acids. CDR1 is SGHRS and CDR2 is YFSETQ in the germline V gene. The germline V and J ends were trimmed by 4 bases and 7 bases, with 9 bases remaining between them. In DNA form, the CDR3 reads TGCGCCAGCAGCCTCGCAGGGAATGAGCAGTTCTTC. Its translation is CASSLAGNEQFF.

The V and J genes are TRBV30 and TRBJ2-7; the match to TRBD2 covers 16 bases. The CDR3 has 19 residues. With 3 bases clipped from V and 0 bases from J, the junction kept 11 bases outside the gene matches. Germline CDR1 and CDR2: GTSNPN and SVGIG (reference sequence). For the CDR3, the DNA is TGTGCCTGGAGGGAGACTTCGGGACTAGCGGGGGGGATCTCCTACGAGCAGTACTTC. Translation: CAWRETSGLAGGISYEQYF.

This clone has just a few counts. The V and J genes are TRBV30 and TRBJ1-6, with 8 positions matching TRBD1. The ends lost 0 bases at V and 9 bases at J; junction bases unmatched: 7. Germline V gene data show CDR1 as GTSNPN and CDR2 as SVGIG (reference sequence). CDR3 length: 15 amino acids. CDR3 sequence (DNA): TGTGCCTGGAGTGTACAGACAGGGGTTAGTTCACCCCTCCACTTT. It translates to CAWSVQTGVSSPLHF.

This chain joins TRBV2 and TRBJ2-1, with D maybe TRBD2 (7 bases). This CDR3 spans 17 amino acids. Trimming took 7 bases from V and 10 from J, leaving 29 bases between them. CDR1 and CDR2 (germline): SNHLY, FYNNEI. CDR3 amino acids: CASTPLGSGGPPSEQFF. As DNA, the CDR3 is TGTGCCAGCACCCCCCTTGGGTCGGGGGGCCCCCCTAGCGAGCAGTTCTTC.

This clone was counted a single time. This chain uses TRBV9 with TRBJ2-1; D remains unclear. V was clipped by 0 bases and J by 8 bases, with 15 bases between them. Germline V gene data show CDR1 as SGDLS and CDR2 as YYNGEE. The CDR3 length is 15 residues. Here the CDR3 reads CASSVEAQFGDEQFF. The CDR3 DNA sequence: TGTGCCAGCAGCGTAGAGGCGCAGTTCGGAGATGAGCAGTTCTTC.

The rearrangement links TRBV29-1 to TRBJ1-2, with 8 nucleotides matching TRBD1. V trimming: 7 bases; J trimming: 3 bases; junction bases outside the gene matches: 7. CDR1 and CDR2 (germline): SQVTM, ANQGSEA. CDR3 length: 13 amino acids. The CDR3 loop is CSDLDRGYYGYTF. CDR3 DNA: TGCAGCGACCTTGACAGGGGTTACTATGGCTACACCTTC.

The chain recombines TRBV7-3 with TRBJ2-6, with 8 bases fitting TRBD1. Per germline, CDR1 SGHTA and CDR2 FQGTGA. The ends lost 2 bases at V and 3 bases at J; junction bases unmatched: 12. This CDR3 comprises 19 residues. DNA of the CDR3: TGTGCCAGCAGCTTACGGGGTCCCAGGGGGCGCGATGGGGCCAACGTCCTGACTTTC. This codes for CASSLRGPRGRDGANVLTF. The whole variable domain, remainder taken from reference TRBV7-3 and TRBJ2-6, is GAGVSQTPSNKVTEKGKYVELRCDPISGHTALYWYRQSLGQGPEFLIYFQGTGAADDSGLPNDRFFAVRPEGSVSTLKIQRTERGDSAVYLCASSLRGPRGRDGANVLTFGAGSRLTVL.

This rearrangement joins TRBV6-5 to TRBJ2-1; tentatively, D is TRBD2 (5 bases). CDR3 size: 12 residues. With 6 bases removed from V and 8 bases from J, the gap between germline ends came to 11 bases. CDR1 MNHEY and CDR2 SVGAGI come from the germline V gene. CDR3: CASSILGDEQFF. The CDR3 bases are TGTGCCAGCAGCATACTAGGCGATGAGCAGTTCTTC.

This sequence joins TRBV28 and TRBJ2-7; D is unclear. CDR3 length: 12 residues. Trimming removed 2 bases at V and 5 bases at J, with 7 bases between. The germline CDR1 and CDR2 sequences are MDHEN and SYDVKM. The CDR3 loop is CASSLGLDEQYF. In DNA, the CDR3 is TGTGCCAGCAGTTTAGGGCTCGACGAGCAGTACTTC.

The chain couples TRBV6-5 to TRBJ1-2; a possible D gene is TRBD1 (6 bases). V dropped 5 bases and J dropped 5 bases, with 9 bases sitting between them. Germline V lookup: CDR1 MNHEY, CDR2 SVGAGI. CDR3 size: 12 residues. CDR3 in amino acids: CASSDTGYGYTF. In DNA form, the CDR3 reads TGTGCCAGCAGTGATACAGGGTATGGCTACACCTTC.

CDR3 in amino acids: CASSQGWGTTYEQYF. In nucleotides, the CDR3 is TGCGCCAGCAGCCAAGGGTGGGGCACTACCTACGAGCAGTACTTC. V gene TRBV4-3 combines with J gene TRBJ2-7; weak D call: TRBD1 (5 bases). The CDR3 runs to 15 residues. Germline lookup yields CDR1 LGHNA and CDR2 YSLEER. V was trimmed by 1 base and J by 2 bases, leaving 12 bases between them.

This clone was seen only a few times. The rearrangement uses TRBV20-1 and TRBJ2-1; 9 bases line up with TRBD1. Germline V lookup: CDR1 DFQATT, CDR2 SNEGSKA (reference sequence). This CDR3 is 11 amino acids long. Trimming at V came to 4 bases and at J to 11 bases, leaving 3 bases not matched to a gene. CDR3 region: CSAKQGAKQFF. The CDR3 DNA follows: TGCAGTGCTAAACAGGGGGCAAAGCAGTTCTTC.

The chain combines TRBV7-9 with TRBJ1-6; D is unresolved. The CDR3 spans 13 residues. V was trimmed by 1 base and J by 7 bases, leaving 5 bases between them. CDR1 is SEHNR, CDR2 FQNEAQ, per germline (reference sequence). This CDR3 is CASSLEENSPLHF. The CDR3 DNA reads as TGTGCCAGCAGCTTAGAGGAGAATTCACCCCTCCACTTT.

Only one count was recorded for this clone. The chain combines TRBV7-8 with TRBJ1-1; 7 positions match TRBD1. The CDR3 contains 14 residues. J was trimmed by 4 bases and V by 1 base; bases with no gene match: 3. Germline V gives CDR1 SGHVS, CDR2 FQNEAQ. This chain's CDR3 is CASSLERGLTEAFF. The CDR3 DNA is TGTGCCAGCAGCTTAGAGAGGGGGCTCACTGAAGCTTTCTTT. Full variable domain (remainder filled in from reference TRBV7-8 and TRBJ1-1): GAGVSQSPRYKVAKRGQDVALRCDPISGHVSLFWYQQALGQGPEFLTYFQNEAQLDKSGLPSDRFFAERPEGSVSTLKIQRTQQEDSAVYLCASSLERGLTEAFFGQGTRLTVV.

The chain joins TRBV7-8 to TRBJ2-6, with 8 bases that match TRBD1. Germline values: CDR1 SGHVS, CDR2 FQNEAQ. V lost 5 bases to trimming and J lost 1 base; unmatched junction nucleotides: 7. CDR3 length: 17 residues. In DNA form, the CDR3 reads TGTGCCAGCAGCGTCGACAGGGGAAGGTCTGGGGCCAACGTCCTGACTTTC. Residues: CASSVDRGRSGANVLTF.

The chain is built from TRBV15 and TRBJ1-5; TRBD1 agrees at 8 bases. This CDR3 has 15 residues. Germline CDR1 and CDR2: LNHNV and YYDKDF (reference sequence). J gave up 7 bases and V 0 bases, and 5 bases lay outside the gene matches. The CDR3, as DNA: TGTGCCACCAGCAGAGACCGGGACAGGAGCCAGCCCCAGCATTTT. As protein: CATSRDRDRSQPQHF.